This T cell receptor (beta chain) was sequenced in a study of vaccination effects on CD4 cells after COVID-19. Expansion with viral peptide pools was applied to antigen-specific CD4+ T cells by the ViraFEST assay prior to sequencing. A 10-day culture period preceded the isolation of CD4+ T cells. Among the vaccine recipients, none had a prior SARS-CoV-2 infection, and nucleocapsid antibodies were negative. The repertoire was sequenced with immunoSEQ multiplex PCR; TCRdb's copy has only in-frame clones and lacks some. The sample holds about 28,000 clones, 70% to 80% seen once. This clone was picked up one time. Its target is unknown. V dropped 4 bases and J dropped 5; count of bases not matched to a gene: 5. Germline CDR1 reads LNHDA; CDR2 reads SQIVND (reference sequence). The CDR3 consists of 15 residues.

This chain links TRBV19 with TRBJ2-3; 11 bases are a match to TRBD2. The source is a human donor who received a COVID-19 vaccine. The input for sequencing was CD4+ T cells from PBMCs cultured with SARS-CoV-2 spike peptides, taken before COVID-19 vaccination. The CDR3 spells CASSTTSGIEDTQYF. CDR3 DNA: TGTGCCAGTAGTACGACTAGCGGGATTGAAGATACGCAGTATTTT.